The 23 T cell receptor beta chains below all came from one sample that was sequenced in a study of Graves' ophthalmopathy and Graves' hyperthyroidism. Scientists amplified the TCR beta CDR3 regions from RNA transcripts. A first-round RT-PCR used HTBI primers, followed by a second-round multiplex PCR. TCRdb itself ran the multiplex PCR reads through MiXCR, one entry per CDR3 protein. This table holds hundreds of thousands of distinct CDR3 sequences, around a fifth found once. Specimen: peripheral blood. These receptors were obtained from a woman aged 45-60 years with Graves' ophthalmopathy.

This clonotype was found many times. The chain couples TRBV28 to TRBJ1-1, with D unclear. CDR1 and CDR2 (germline): MDHEN, SYDVKM. Trimming shortened V by 7 bases and J by 7 bases, and 13 bases separated the two germline ends. The CDR3 is 12 residues long. The CDR3 sequence: CASTTGPSEAFF. The CDR3 nucleotides read TGTGCCAGCACCACCGGGCCTAGTGAAGCTTTCTTT. The full variable domain, in which reference TRBV28 and TRBJ1-1 provide the parts outside the CDR3, is DVKVTQSSRYLVKRTGEKVFLECVQDMDHENMFWYRQDPGLGLRLIYFSYDVKMKEKGDIPEGYSVSREKKERFSLILESASTNQTSMYLCASTTGPSEAFFGQGTRLTVV.

This clonotype came up a few times. The rearrangement uses TRBV9 and TRBJ1-3; D gene uncertain. V was cut by 3 bases and J by 4 bases, with 11 bases left in between. CDR3 length: 14 amino acids. Germline V gene lookup returns CDR1 SGDLS and CDR2 YYNGEE. The CDR3 spells CASSATIGGNTIYF. DNA of the CDR3: TGTGCCAGCAGCGCCACAATTGGGGGAAACACCATATATTTT. Together with reference TRBV9 and TRBJ1-3, the CDR3 gives the full variable domain: DSGVTQTPKHLITATGQRVTLRCSPRSGDLSVYWYQQSLDQGLQFLIQYYNGEERAKGNILERFSAQQFPDLHSELNLSSLELGDSALYFCASSATIGGNTIYFGEGSWLTVV.

Ten or more counts support this clonotype. The genes are TRBV7-3 and TRBJ1-1; possible D gene TRBD1, 5 bases. V lost 5 bases, J lost 2 bases, and 21 bases lay in between. CDR3 size: 17 residues. Looked up from germline, CDR1 is SGHTA and CDR2 is FQGTGA. The CDR3 bases are TGTGCCAGCAGCGCCCTGGTACTACAGGCGGGCAACACTGAAGCTTTCTTT. Translated: CASSALVLQAGNTEAFF.

This clonotype was picked up a small number of times. The chain joins TRBV6-5 to TRBJ1-5; D not resolved. Per the germline V gene, CDR1 is MNHEY and CDR2 is SVGAGI. The CDR3 is made up of 13 amino acids. The ends were cut back, 2 bases at V and 6 bases at J, with 8 bases in the middle. CDR3 coding DNA: TGTGCCAGCAGTTACCCGTCCCCTCAGCCCCAGCATTTT. This encodes CASSYPSPQPQHF.

This clonotype was seen many times. The rearrangement uses TRBV12-3 or TRBV12-4 and TRBJ1-1, with 10 positions matching TRBD1. The trim removed 6 bases at V and 0 bases at J, leaving 1 base unmatched. CDR3 size: 14 residues. The CDR3 sequence: CASRGTGVNTEAFF. The CDR3 nucleotides are TGTGCCAGCAGGGGGACAGGGGTGAACACTGAAGCTTTCTTT.

This clonotype was seen many times. The CDR3 here is CSALPSREGRGTQYF. The CDR3 DNA reads TGCAGTGCTCTCCCGTCGCGGGAGGGCCGCGGGACCCAGTACTTC. The V call is TRBV20-1, the J call TRBJ2-5; 9 nucleotides agree with TRBD2. V trimming: 5 bases; J trimming: 7 bases; junction bases outside the gene matches: 14. The CDR3 has 15 residues. Germline lookup yields CDR1 DFQATT and CDR2 SNEGSKA (reference sequence).

This clonotype was detected ten times or more. The chain carries TRBV28 and TRBJ2-5; 7 positions match TRBD2. Germline CDR1 MDHEN, CDR2 SYDVKM. This CDR3 contains 14 residues. V lost 6 bases to trimming and J lost 4 bases; unmatched junction nucleotides: 8. CDR3 region: CASSRRGGGETQYF. The CDR3 DNA reads TGTGCCAGCAGCCGACGTGGGGGGGGAGAGACCCAGTACTTC.

The sample holds a few counts of this clonotype. The V call is TRBV11-2, the J call TRBJ2-1, with 13 positions matching TRBD2. The germline gives CDR1 SGHAT, CDR2 FQNNGV. After removal of 5 bases from V and 6 bases from J, the junction contained 4 bases not matched to a gene. This CDR3 is 15 amino acids long. The CDR3 region is CASSVGLAGLNEQFF. CDR3 nucleotide sequence: TGTGCCAGCAGCGTGGGACTAGCGGGACTCAATGAGCAGTTCTTC.

This clonotype was recorded many times. The chain joins TRBV29-1 to TRBJ2-7; D unresolved. Germline-derived CDR1 and CDR2 are SQVTM and ANQGSEA. The CDR3 runs 11 residues. Between the trimmed V and J ends, which lost 4 bases and 0 bases, there was a span of 4 bases. CDR3 region: CSVVASYEQYF. In nucleotides, the CDR3 is TGCAGCGTTGTCGCCTCCTACGAGCAGTACTTC.

Details on this clonotype: This may be a read error: a much more frequent sequence differs by one nucleotide. This chain connects TRBV20-1 to TRBJ2-5; no firm D call. CDR3 length: 11 residues. CDR1 DFQATT and CDR2 SNEGSKA come from the germline V gene (reference sequence). The CDR3 spells CSEGSQETRYF. The CDR3 bases are TGCAGTGAGGGTTCCCAGGAGACCCGGTACTTC.

The sample holds many counts of this clonotype. V and J are TRBV6-1 and TRBJ1-2; D not resolved. The germline V and J ends were trimmed by 10 bases and 3 bases, with 15 bases remaining between them. Germline CDR1 reads MNHNS; CDR2 reads SASEGT. The CDR3 has 13 residues. The CDR3 is CAILRRIHYGYTF. The CDR3, as DNA: TGTGCCATCCTTCGTCGGATTCACTATGGCTACACCTTC.

This clonotype was seen many times. The chain uses TRBV6-5 and TRBJ2-5, with D tentatively TRBD2 (5 bases). Germline V gives CDR1 MNHEY, CDR2 SVGAGI. V was clipped by 9 bases and J by 2 bases, with 16 bases between them. CDR3 length equals 14 residues. CDR3 bases: TGTGCCAGTCAGACACAGCGGTCGCAAGAGACCCAGTACTTC. Residues: CASQTQRSQETQYF.

This clonotype has at least ten counts. The chain employs TRBV19 and TRBJ1-6; D is unclear. This CDR3 has 16 amino acids. Trimming cost V 4 bases and J 9 bases, with 19 bases left between them. Germline CDR1 LNHDA, CDR2 SQIVND (reference sequence). CDR3 nucleotide sequence: TGTGCCAGTAGTACCCCCAGGAGCGCAGGAGGTTCACCCCTCCACTTT. Protein: CASSTPRSAGGSPLHF.

This clonotype has a count of ten or more. The CDR3 reads CASSPPVSDYGYTF. The CDR3 DNA reads TGTGCCAGCTCACCACCGGTCAGCGACTATGGCTACACCTTC. J is TRBJ1-2 and V is TRBV18; D not certain. Germline CDR1 reads KGHSH; CDR2 reads LQKENI. This CDR3 region has 14 residues. V was cut by 0 bases and J by 3 bases, with 8 bases left in between.

This clonotype was picked up many times. The chain joins TRBV20-1 to TRBJ2-2; the match to TRBD2 covers 7 bases. CDR3 length: 14 residues. Germline V gene data show CDR1 as DFQATT and CDR2 as SNEGSKA (reference sequence). V gave up 3 bases and J gave up 4 bases; unmatched junction bases: 5. The CDR3 loop reads CSASLAGRTGELFF. The CDR3 coding sequence is TGCAGTGCTAGTTTAGCGGGTCGCACCGGGGAGCTGTTTTTT.

Many counts were recorded for this clonotype. CDR3: CASLSGYEQYF. In DNA form, the CDR3 reads TGTGCCAGCCTATCCGGTTACGAGCAGTACTTC. The chain recombines TRBV6-2 or TRBV6-3 with TRBJ2-7; unclear D gene. This CDR3 region has 11 residues. V lost 8 bases and J 4 bases, leaving 9 bases between the germline ends. CDR1 is MNHEY, CDR2 SVGEGT, per germline.

This clonotype was seen at least ten times. The chain's CDR3 is CATRGYTEAFF. The CDR3 DNA follows: TGTGCAACCCGGGGGTACACTGAAGCTTTCTTT. This rearrangement joins TRBV28 to TRBJ1-1; D is perhaps TRBD1 (5 bases). The CDR3 contains 11 residues. Per the germline V gene, CDR1 is MDHEN and CDR2 is SYDVKM.

At least ten counts were recorded for this clonotype. J is TRBJ2-7 and V is TRBV2; D assignment may be TRBD1 or TRBD2 (5 bases each). The CDR3 sequence is 15 residues long. V lost 7 bases to trimming and J lost 0 bases, with 16 bases between them. Germline CDR1 and CDR2: SNHLY and FYNNEI. For the CDR3, the DNA is TGTGCCAGCACCCGGGGCGGAGGACGCTCCTACGAGCAGTACTTC. It translates to CASTRGGGRSYEQYF.

This clonotype was counted a few times. The gene calls are TRBV12-3 or TRBV12-4 and TRBJ2-4; 13 bases agree with TRBD2. The CDR3 consists of 16 residues. Trimming at V came to 8 bases and at J to 9 bases, leaving 13 bases not matched to a gene. The chain's CDR3 is CASGLTSGGAHGIQYF. CDR3 DNA: TGTGCCAGCGGCCTAACTAGCGGGGGGGCTCACGGCATTCAGTACTTC.

This clonotype was detected only once. V gene TRBV7-3 combines with J gene TRBJ2-3, with 7 bases identical to TRBD1. The CDR3 loop spans 17 amino acids. The germline V gene encodes CDR1 SGHTA and CDR2 FQGTGA. With V trimmed by 5 bases and J by 0 bases, 11 bases remained unmatched. The CDR3 loop reads CASSPRGTATSTDTQYF. The CDR3 coding sequence is TGTGCCAGCAGCCCAAGGGGGACAGCGACTAGCACAGATACGCAGTATTTT. Combining the CDR3 with reference TRBV7-3 and TRBJ2-3 gives the whole variable domain GAGVSQTPSNKVTEKGKYVELRCDPISGHTALYWYRQSLGQGPEFLIYFQGTGAADDSGLPNDRFFAVRPEGSVSTLKIQRTERGDSAVYLCASSPRGTATSTDTQYFGPGTRLTVL.

A word on this clonotype: It may be a read error: a sequence one base away is much more abundant. The rearrangement uses TRBV27 and TRBJ2-5; TRBD1 matches at 7 bases. The CDR3 consists of 15 residues. The germline CDR1 and CDR2 sequences are MNHEY and SMNVEV (reference sequence). After removal of 3 bases from V and 7 bases from J, the junction contained 11 bases not matched to a gene. This chain's CDR3 is CASSFFRGLKGTQYF. The CDR3 bases are TGTGCCAGCAGTTTCTTTAGGGGGCTTAAAGGGACCCAGTACTTC.

In its sample, this clonotype was seen many times. CDR3 in DNA: TGTGCCAGTAGTATGGGGGACGATTGGGGACAAGAGACCCAGTACTTC. Amino acid sequence: CASSMGDDWGQETQYF. This rearrangement joins TRBV19 to TRBJ2-5; D tentatively reads TRBD1 or TRBD2 (5 bases each). In germline, CDR1 is LNHDA, CDR2 SQIVND (reference sequence). The CDR3 runs to 16 residues. V lost 3 bases and J lost 2, with 16 bases in between.

This clonotype was counted many times. V usage is TRBV24-1 and J usage is TRBJ2-5; possible D gene TRBD1, 6 bases. Trimming took off 2 bases at V and 4 bases at J, with 10 bases between the two ends. The length of the CDR3 is 14 residues. Germline V gene sequence: CDR1 KGHDR, CDR2 SFDVKD. CDR3 in amino acids: CATSDSWTAETQYF. The CDR3, as DNA: TGTGCCACCAGTGATTCTTGGACAGCAGAGACCCAGTACTTC.